The 28 T cell receptor beta chains presented below share a single source sample, sequenced in a study of T cells after yellow fever vaccination. TCRdb re-analysed the 5' RACE reads in MiXCR, keeping a single row per CDR3 protein. The sample has 350,000 or so distinct CDR3 sequences; 8% to 9.5% are singletons. This specimen was PBMCs, taken roughly 46 days after the first yellow fever vaccination. The receptors were sampled from a man between 18 and 29 years old who received the YFV17D yellow fever vaccine.

This clonotype was recorded a few times. This chain joins TRBV18 and TRBJ1-6; D unclear. V was shortened by 6 bases and J by 8 bases, with 11 bases between the two germline ends. The CDR3 length is 13 residues. Germline V CDR1 and CDR2: KGHSH, LQKENI. The CDR3 nucleotides are TGTGCCAGCTCCCCCGCCGCAGATTCACCCCTCCACTTT. This sequence encodes CASSPAADSPLHF.

The chain joins TRBV6-1 to TRBJ1-2; 9 bases are shared with TRBD1. CDR1 is MNHNS, CDR2 SASEGT, per germline. There are 14 residues in the CDR3. J lost 0 bases, V lost 6 bases, and 2 bases had no gene match. CDR3 nucleotide sequence: TGTGCCAGCAGCACAGGGGGCTCTAACTATGGCTACACCTTC. Translating gives CASSTGGSNYGYTF.

This clonotype was detected only a few times. The rearrangement joins TRBV3-1 to TRBJ2-5; TRBD2 matches 7 bases. V was clipped by 4 bases and J by 6 bases; unmatched bases: 8. CDR1 and CDR2 from the germline V gene are LGHDT and YNNKEL (reference sequence). The CDR3 has 14 residues. In DNA form, the CDR3 reads TGTGCCAGCAGCCCGGGACTAACCGTGAAGACCCAGTACTTC. Protein product: CASSPGLTVKTQYF.

This clonotype was found a few times. The rearrangement joins TRBV9 to TRBJ2-1, with D tentatively TRBD1 (5 bases). Trimming left V 4 bases short and J 4 bases short, with 15 bases between. The CDR3 runs to 15 residues. Germline CDR1 and CDR2: SGDLS and YYNGEE. The CDR3 DNA reads as TGTGCCAGCAGCTCCCCGGCGACAGATTACAATGAGCAGTTCTTC. Translating it yields CASSSPATDYNEQFF. Combining the CDR3 with reference TRBV9 and TRBJ2-1 gives the whole variable domain DSGVTQTPKHLITATGQRVTLRCSPRSGDLSVYWYQQSLDQGLQFLIQYYNGEERAKGNILERFSAQQFPDLHSELNLSSLELGDSALYFCASSSPATDYNEQFFGPGTRLTVL.

The chain employs TRBV13 and TRBJ2-3; either TRBD1 or TRBD2 may fit D (6 bases each). This CDR3 is 13 amino acids long. V gave up 3 bases and J gave up 6 bases, with 10 bases separating them. Germline V gene sequence: CDR1 PRHDT, CDR2 FYEKMQ (reference sequence). The CDR3 region has the DNA TGTGCCAGCAGCTTCGGGGGCCCGGATACGCAGTATTTT. As protein: CASSFGGPDTQYF.

J is TRBJ1-2 and V is TRBV7-6; tentatively, D is TRBD1 (6 bases). Looked up from germline, CDR1 is SGHVS and CDR2 is FNYEAQ. CDR3 length: 14 amino acids. V was clipped by 1 base and J by 8 bases, with 14 bases between them. Here the CDR3 DNA reads TGTGCCAGCAGCTTAGACACAGGGAGGGGCGGCTACACCTTC. As protein: CASSLDTGRGGYTF.

This clonotype was seen only a few times. The rearrangement joins TRBV6-1 to TRBJ2-3, with D possibly TRBD2 on 5 matching bases. The germline gives CDR1 MNHNS, CDR2 SASEGT. Trimming took 7 bases from V and 6 from J, leaving 17 bases between them. The CDR3 covers 14 residues. As DNA, the CDR3 is TGTGCCAGCACGAAGCGGCGGCTAAGCGATACGCAGTATTTT. Translation: CASTKRRLSDTQYF.

This clonotype was counted a few times. The V and J genes are TRBV5-4 and TRBJ2-5; 8 nucleotides match TRBD1. V shed 1 base and J 4 bases; nucleotides not matched to a gene: 3. The CDR3 contains 14 residues. CDR1 SGHNT and CDR2 YYREEE come from the germline V gene (reference sequence). CDR3 nucleotide sequence: TGTGCCAGCAGCTTGCGCCAGGGGGCAGAGACCCAGTACTTC. Protein product: CASSLRQGAETQYF.

The CDR3 loop is CASSNLTVPYEQYF. The CDR3 region has the DNA TGTGCCAGCAGCAACCTGACAGTCCCCTACGAGCAGTACTTC. This sequence joins TRBV5-5 and TRBJ2-7; TRBD1 is a possible D gene (5 bases). The V and J ends lost 4 bases and 2 bases respectively, with 13 bases between them. The CDR3 covers 14 residues. Germline values: CDR1 SGHKS, CDR2 YYEKEE (reference sequence).

The J gene is TRBJ2-1, the V gene TRBV7-6; 8 bases align to TRBD2. The CDR3 extends over 16 amino acids. Germline assignment: CDR1 SGHVS and CDR2 FNYEAQ. The trim removed 7 bases at V and 8 bases at J, leaving 16 bases unmatched. CDR3 nucleotides: TGTGCCAGCACCTTGGTAGGGGCTCATAGCGGGGATGAGCAGTTCTTC. This codes for CASTLVGAHSGDEQFF.

This clonotype was observed at least ten times. The rearrangement joins TRBV20-1 to TRBJ1-5; a weak D match, TRBD1 (5 bases). The V gene lost 0 bases and the J gene lost 6 bases, with 9 bases spanning the gap. This CDR3 contains 13 residues. Germline CDR1 DFQATT, CDR2 SNEGSKA (reference sequence). CDR3 sequence: CSAREGLAQPQHF. The CDR3 coding sequence is TGCAGTGCTAGAGAGGGGCTAGCTCAGCCCCAGCATTTT.

The chain uses TRBV6-1 and TRBJ1-5; tentative D call: TRBD1 (5 bases). The CDR3 is 15 amino acids. V was pared by 5 bases and J by 6 bases, with 17 bases between. Germline values: CDR1 MNHNS, CDR2 SASEGT. The CDR3 nucleotides are TGTGCCAGCAGTCCCAAGCACTTCAGGGTTCAGCCCCAGCATTTT. It yields the protein CASSPKHFRVQPQHF.

This chain uses TRBV7-2 with TRBJ2-3; 7 bases agree with TRBD1. Trimming took 4 bases from V and 0 from J; bases not matched to a gene: 4. This CDR3 is 15 amino acids long. CDR1 is SGHTA and CDR2 is FQGNSA in the germline V gene. The CDR3 region is CASSYYRGSTDTQYF. The CDR3, as DNA: TGTGCCAGCAGCTACTACAGGGGTAGCACAGATACGCAGTATTTT.

This clonotype has just a few counts. The V gene is TRBV5-6, the J gene TRBJ2-6; tentatively, D is TRBD1 (6 bases). This CDR3 has 17 amino acids. Germline CDR1 is SGHDT and CDR2 is YYEEEE. Trimming took 3 bases from V and 1 from J, leaving 14 bases between them. The CDR3 here is CASSWRRGNSGANVLTF. Here the CDR3 DNA reads TGTGCCAGCAGCTGGCGCAGGGGAAATTCTGGGGCCAACGTCCTGACTTTC.

This clonotype occurred a few times. The chain uses TRBV15 and TRBJ2-1, with 8 bases fitting TRBD2. The germline V gene has CDR1 LNHNV and CDR2 YYDKDF (reference sequence). There are 16 residues in the CDR3. V trimming: 0 bases; J trimming: 1 base; junction bases outside the gene matches: 2. The CDR3: CATSRDPGGSYNEQFF. CDR3 sequence (DNA): TGTGCCACCAGCAGAGATCCGGGGGGGTCCTACAATGAGCAGTTCTTC. The full variable domain, rest sourced from reference TRBV15 and TRBJ2-1, is DAMVIQNPRYQVTQFGKPVTLSCSQTLNHNVMYWYQQKSSQAPKLLFHYYDKDFNNEADTPDNFQSRRPNTSFCFLDIRSPGLGDTAMYLCATSRDPGGSYNEQFFGPGTRLTVL.

The rearrangement joins TRBV20-1 to TRBJ2-7; 7 bases fit TRBD1. The CDR3 sequence is 11 residues long. The V and J ends lost 4 bases and 9 bases, in that order; junction bases with no gene match: 6. CDR1 and CDR2 from the germline V gene are DFQATT and SNEGSKA (reference sequence). The CDR3 nucleotides read TGCAGTGCTACCCAACAGGGGAGGCAGTACTTC. Translated, it gives CSATQQGRQYF.

This clonotype was picked up many times. As DNA, the CDR3 is TGTGCCAGCTCACCTCTTGGGACTAGCGGGGGCCAGACGCAGTATTTT. Translated: CASSPLGTSGGQTQYF. This chain joins TRBV18 and TRBJ2-3; 14 bases map to TRBD2. The length of the CDR3 is 16 residues. Trimming removed 3 bases from V and 9 bases from J; junction bases left unmatched: 8. Germline CDR1 and CDR2: KGHSH and LQKENI.

Points on this clonotype: One base away lies a much larger clone, so this may be a sequencing read error. This chain connects TRBV29-1 to TRBJ2-5, with D tentatively TRBD1 (6 bases). V lost 7 bases and J 9 bases, leaving 21 bases between the germline ends. Germline loops: CDR1 SQVTM, CDR2 ANQGSEA. The CDR3 is 13 amino acids. The CDR3: CSAAVDRRSPQYF. The CDR3 DNA reads TGCAGCGCGGCGGTCGACAGGCGTTCGCCCCAGTACTTC.

The chain couples TRBV6-5 to TRBJ2-7; D could derive from TRBD1 or TRBD2 (5 bases each). Germline-derived CDR1 and CDR2 are MNHEY and SVGAGI. V was trimmed by 2 bases and J by 0 bases, leaving 8 bases between them. The CDR3 is 14 amino acids. The CDR3 region has the DNA TGTGCCAGCAGTTACCGGGACCCCTCCTACGAGCAGTACTTC. This translates into CASSYRDPSYEQYF.

The J gene is TRBJ1-2, the V gene TRBV29-1; perhaps TRBD1 as D (6 bases). Germline CDR1 SQVTM, CDR2 ANQGSEA. Trimming removed 6 bases from V and 5 bases from J, with 13 bases in between. CDR3 size: 12 residues. CDR3 nucleotide sequence: TGCAGCGTGCAGGACAGCCGGTATGGCTACACCTTC. Its protein product is CSVQDSRYGYTF.

This clonotype was counted only a few times. The rearrangement joins TRBV27 to TRBJ2-1, with 13 bases lining up with TRBD2. This CDR3 has 14 residues. Germline-derived CDR1 and CDR2 are MNHEY and SMNVEV (reference sequence). V trimming: 6 bases; J trimming: 9 bases; junction bases outside the gene matches: 5. The CDR3 loop reads CASSVGTSGVEQFF. CDR3 DNA sequence: TGTGCCAGCAGCGTCGGGACTAGCGGGGTTGAGCAGTTCTTC.

DNA for the CDR3: TGCAGTGCACCCATCGGGACAGGGGGACGCAATGAGCAGTTCTTC. The encoded protein is CSAPIGTGGRNEQFF. The chain is built from TRBV20-1 and TRBJ2-1; 11 bases fit TRBD1. Germline CDR1 DFQATT, CDR2 SNEGSKA (reference sequence). CDR3 size: 15 residues. The V and J ends lost 6 bases and 6 bases, in that order; junction bases with no gene match: 10.

This clonotype has only a few counts. DNA for the CDR3: TGTGCCAGCAGCAGCAAAAAAGCCACGGGACAGCTTCCTCAGCCCCAGCATTTT. Its protein is CASSSKKATGQLPQPQHF. The chain carries TRBV7-6 and TRBJ1-5, with 7 bases fitting TRBD1. The CDR3 extends over 18 amino acids. With 5 bases clipped from V and 6 bases from J, the junction kept 19 bases outside the gene matches. The V gene's germline CDR1 is SGHVS and CDR2 FNYEAQ.

This clonotype has more than one count but fewer than ten. The chain carries TRBV5-4 and TRBJ2-3; D possibly uses TRBD1 or TRBD2 (5 bases each). Germline V CDR1 and CDR2: SGHNT, YYREEE (reference sequence). V gave up 4 bases and J gave up 1 base, with 16 bases separating them. CDR3 length: 16 amino acids. CDR3 sequence reads: CASSPGAPQGTDTQYF. As DNA, the CDR3 is TGTGCCAGCAGCCCCGGGGCCCCCCAAGGCACAGATACGCAGTATTTT.

Only a few counts were recorded for this clonotype. This chain uses TRBV5-1 with TRBJ1-1; D not resolved. V dropped 4 bases and J dropped 0 bases, with 10 bases sitting between them. The CDR3 has 14 amino acids. Germline V gene sequence: CDR1 SGHRS, CDR2 YFSETQ. The CDR3 nucleotides read TGCGCCAGCAGCGCTAGTTCTATGAACACTGAAGCTTTCTTT. This gives the protein CASSASSMNTEAFF.

Only a few counts were recorded for this clonotype. The V and J genes are TRBV18 and TRBJ2-5, with D unresolved. The CDR3 runs 15 residues. The germline V gene has CDR1 KGHSH and CDR2 LQKENI. V was trimmed by 6 bases and J by 1 base, leaving 15 bases between them. The CDR3 spells CASSPLSDFQETQYF. The CDR3 DNA follows: TGTGCCAGCTCTCCATTATCAGACTTCCAAGAGACCCAGTACTTC.

The chain recombines TRBV5-1 with TRBJ1-6; TRBD1 matches 8 bases. Germline CDR1 reads SGHRS; CDR2 reads YFSETQ. The CDR3 consists of 15 residues. The junction had 6 bases not matched to a gene; V was cut back by 0 bases and J by 10 bases. CDR3 in DNA: TGCGCCAGCAGCTTGGAAGGGACAGGTTACTCACCCCTCCACTTT. It codes for CASSLEGTGYSPLHF.

This clonotype was found many times. The chain carries TRBV7-8 and TRBJ2-5, with D perhaps matching TRBD2 (6 bases). Between the trimmed V and J ends, which lost 0 bases and 1 base, there was a span of 9 bases. This CDR3 is built from 15 residues. Germline values: CDR1 SGHVS, CDR2 FQNEAQ. CDR3 loop: CASSLAGTSQETQYF. DNA of the CDR3: TGTGCCAGCAGCTTAGCGGGGACTTCCCAAGAGACCCAGTACTTC.